This record concerns one T cell receptor beta chain sequence. Its antigen is as yet unknown. The sample holds other DNA sequences that translate to the same CDR3. Profiling relied on immunoSEQ multiplex PCR, and the TCRdb table lists in-frame clones only, not all of them. The profile shows about 150,000 clones, roughly three quarters of them singletons. The data belong to a study of cytotoxic CD8 clonotypes in ibrutinib-treated CLL. Study-level information: The subjects consisted of 11 to 12 relapsed/refractory and 15 treatment-naive individuals, with approximately 17 IGHV unmutated.

This CDR3 comprises 15 residues. Germline V CDR1 and CDR2: SGHTA, FQGTGA. V gave up 5 bases and J gave up 0 bases, with 12 bases separating them. Study findings and constraints: Sustained-remission patients were sampled at one set of times and progressing patients at different ones.

The chain has TRBV7-3 and TRBJ2-3; TRBD1 is a possible D gene (6 bases). This TCR derives from a human donor with chronic lymphocytic leukemia. The sequences come from PBMCs, collected after 24 months of ibrutinib treatment. Written as DNA, the CDR3 is TGTGCCAGCAGCCCCAGGACAGCTAGCACAGATACGCAGTATTTT. This gives the protein CASSPRTASTDTQYF.